These 18 T cell receptor beta chains share one sample of origin, sequenced in a study of cytomegalovirus exposure and HLA in healthy donors. The PCR used 60 Vbeta and 13 Jbeta primers. Repertoires were generated with immunoSEQ multiplex PCR, while TCRdb's copy carries only in-frame clones and drops some. The repertoire holds over 150,000 clones, with over 80% as singletons. Sequenced input: PBMCs. The receptors shown here come from a human donor in good health.

V and J are TRBV5-4 and TRBJ1-1; no clear D. V shed 4 bases and J shed 11 bases, with 24 bases lying between them. This CDR3 has 15 amino acids. Germline V gene sequence: CDR1 SGHNT, CDR2 YYREEE (reference sequence). In DNA form, the CDR3 reads TGTGCCAGCAGCATGACTGGTGCGGGCGAGGAATCGGCTTTCTTT. Its protein product is CASSMTGAGEESAFF.

This chain joins TRBV19 and TRBJ2-7; TRBD1 matches at 7 bases. Unmatched junction bases numbered 8, after V lost 1 base and J lost 5 bases. The V gene's germline CDR1 is LNHDA and CDR2 SQIVND (reference sequence). The CDR3 is 15 amino acids. The DNA of the CDR3 is TGTGCCAGTAGTATAGCCGGGACAGCAACAAACGAGCAGTACTTC. This sequence encodes CASSIAGTATNEQYF.

As DNA, the CDR3 is TGTGCCAGCAGCCAATCAGGGGTTGGCTACACCTTC. Its protein product is CASSQSGVGYTF. The chain uses TRBV14 and TRBJ1-2; the D gene is possibly TRBD1 (6 bases). The V end was cut by 2 bases, the J end by 7 bases, with 8 bases between. Germline lookup yields CDR1 SGHDN and CDR2 FVKESK. This CDR3 has 12 residues.

In its sample, this clone was seen a few times. The J gene is TRBJ2-5, the V gene TRBV29-1; 10 bases map to TRBD2. Unmatched junction bases numbered 17, after V lost 8 bases and J lost 5 bases. Germline CDR1 and CDR2: SQVTM and ANQGSEA. The CDR3 loop spans 16 amino acids. CDR3 loop: CSSSHWSGGAWETQYF. The CDR3 region has the DNA TGCAGCTCCTCACACTGGAGCGGGGGGGCCTGGGAGACCCAGTACTTC.

The chain has TRBV29-1 and TRBJ2-3; no definite D call. This CDR3 comprises 13 residues. The germline V gene encodes CDR1 SQVTM and CDR2 ANQGSEA. The ends were cut back, 4 bases at V and 4 bases at J, with 12 bases in the middle. The CDR3 is CSVGVIVPDTQYF. For the CDR3, the DNA is TGCAGCGTTGGAGTGATAGTTCCAGATACGCAGTATTTT.

The rearrangement joins TRBV2 to TRBJ1-6; TRBD1 might be the D (5 bases). Per the germline V gene, CDR1 is SNHLY and CDR2 is FYNNEI. This CDR3 has 13 amino acids. V lost 7 bases to trimming and J lost 10 bases, with 14 bases between them. The CDR3 spells CASIQGRESPLHF. In DNA form, the CDR3 reads TGTGCCAGCATTCAGGGAAGAGAGTCACCCCTCCACTTT.

The CDR3 region is CASPAFGAMDEQYF. The CDR3 DNA is TGTGCCAGCCCCGCATTCGGAGCAATGGACGAGCAGTACTTC. This rearrangement joins TRBV25-1 to TRBJ2-7; D call uncertain. Trimming left V 8 bases short and J 5 bases short, with 19 bases between. CDR1 is MGHDK, CDR2 SYGVNS, per germline. This CDR3 region has 14 residues.

This clone was recorded only once. This chain links TRBV4-2 with TRBJ2-7; 9 bases are shared with TRBD1. Germline values: CDR1 LGHNA, CDR2 YNFKEQ. The CDR3 covers 17 residues. The trim removed 3 bases at V and 3 bases at J, leaving 12 bases unmatched. The CDR3 protein is CASSQGLSGTGIYEQYF. Here the CDR3 DNA reads TGTGCCAGCAGCCAGGGCCTTTCCGGGACAGGGATCTACGAGCAGTACTTC.

This chain connects TRBV19 to TRBJ1-3; TRBD1 is a possible D gene (5 bases). This CDR3 is built from 18 residues. The ends were cut back, 0 bases at V and 0 bases at J, with 15 bases in the middle. Germline V gene lookup returns CDR1 LNHDA and CDR2 SQIVND (reference sequence). CDR3 region: CASSIDRGLTFSGNTIYF. DNA for the CDR3: TGTGCCAGTAGTATAGACCGGGGACTTACCTTCTCTGGAAACACCATATATTTT.

The rearrangement links TRBV2 to TRBJ2-1, with 8 nucleotides matching TRBD2. The germline CDR1 and CDR2 sequences are SNHLY and FYNNEI. This CDR3 has 17 residues. Losses at the gene ends were 6 bases for V and 0 bases for J; bases not matched to a gene: 10. Written as DNA, the CDR3 is TGTGCCAGCAGGAGAGAAGCGGGGGTGAGCTCCTACAATGAGCAGTTCTTC. Protein: CASRREAGVSSYNEQFF.

The rearrangement links TRBV6-5 to TRBJ1-6, with a tentative D call TRBD1 (6 bases). The V and J ends lost 0 bases and 6 bases respectively, with 9 bases between them. Germline V lookup: CDR1 MNHEY, CDR2 SVGAGI. The CDR3 spans 15 residues. The CDR3 DNA is TGTGCCAGCAGTTACTCGGGAGGGGGTAATTCACCCCTCCACTTT. This encodes CASSYSGGGNSPLHF.

The chain links TRBV27 to TRBJ2-7; 15 bases fit TRBD2. This CDR3 spans 17 amino acids. With V trimmed by 6 bases and J by 5 bases, 11 bases remained unmatched. Germline assignment: CDR1 MNHEY and CDR2 SMNVEV (reference sequence). The CDR3 DNA reads TGTGCCAGCAGAAAGAACCCGGGACTAGCGGGGGGAAACGAGCAGTACTTC. It specifies CASRKNPGLAGGNEQYF.

This sequence joins TRBV10-1 and TRBJ1-6, with TRBD1 as a possible D gene (6 bases). The CDR3 consists of 14 residues. V lost 10 bases and J 3 bases, leaving 13 bases between the germline ends. Germline CDR1 WNHNN, CDR2 SYGVQD (reference sequence). The CDR3 sequence: CANSRDNYNSPLHF. The CDR3, as DNA: TGCGCCAACAGCCGGGACAACTATAATTCACCCCTCCACTTT.

This clone was observed a handful of times. V usage is TRBV9 and J usage is TRBJ1-1, with D perhaps TRBD1 (5 bases). The CDR3 extends over 15 amino acids. Trimming took 0 bases from V and 5 from J, leaving 14 bases between them. Per the germline V gene, CDR1 is SGDLS and CDR2 is YYNGEE. This CDR3 reads CASSVEGRIGTEAFF. CDR3 coding DNA: TGTGCCAGCAGCGTAGAGGGGAGGATTGGGACTGAAGCTTTCTTT.

The chain joins TRBV18 to TRBJ1-1; no firm D call. The V end lost 5 bases, the J end lost 6 bases, and 7 bases lay between the germline ends. Germline CDR1 and CDR2: KGHSH and LQKENI. The CDR3 length is 11 residues. The CDR3 sequence is CASSGGAEAFF. The CDR3 bases are TGTGCCAGCTCAGGAGGCGCTGAAGCTTTCTTT.

In its sample, this clone was seen once. The CDR3 protein is CASSWGGNTGELFF. CDR3 in DNA: TGTGCCAGCAGTTGGGGGGGGAACACCGGGGAGCTGTTTTTT. The V and J genes are TRBV6-5 and TRBJ2-2, with TRBD2 matching 7 bases. Germline V gives CDR1 MNHEY, CDR2 SVGAGI. This CDR3 comprises 14 residues. With V trimmed by 4 bases and J by 1 base, 0 bases remained unmatched.

The chain joins TRBV7-9 to TRBJ2-2; D possibly corresponds to TRBD1 (6 bases). V was trimmed by 0 bases and J by 1 base, leaving 9 bases between them. The CDR3 is 16 residues long. Per germline, CDR1 SEHNR and CDR2 FQNEAQ (reference sequence). Written as DNA, the CDR3 is TGTGCCAGCAGCTTAGCGGGCAGGGGGAACACCGGGGAGCTGTTTTTT. Amino acids: CASSLAGRGNTGELFF.

On this clone: Relative to the germline gene, one junction end is altered; a read error may explain this. The rearrangement uses TRBV7-2 and TRBJ2-2; 8 bases are a match to TRBD2. The germline V gene encodes CDR1 SGHTA and CDR2 FQGNSA. CDR3 length: 18 residues. The CDR3 protein is CASKWNPGTSFGAGELFF. The CDR3 DNA reads as TGTGCCAGCAAATGGAATCCCGGGACTAGTTTTGGGGCCGGAGAGCTGTTTTTT.